Shown below are 21 T cell receptor beta chains from a single sample sequenced in a study of CD4 T cells in relation to SARS-CoV-2 and coronaviruses. Before the COVID-19 pandemic, during about 2010-2018, CD4+ T cells were taken from unexposed donors. Here immunoSEQ multiplex PCR was the method, and the copy in TCRdb shows in-frame clones only, minus some. This table has roughly 60,000 clones, about 95% appearing once. The specimen sequenced was naive CD4+ T cells from PBMCs. Subset given: naive CD4+ T cells isolated by negative enrichment. These receptors originate from a human donor in good health.

The chain is built from TRBV28 and TRBJ2-1; 8 nucleotides agree with TRBD2. Germline values: CDR1 MDHEN, CDR2 SYDVKM. With V trimmed by 8 bases and J by 8 bases, 11 bases remained unmatched. The CDR3 runs 14 residues. The CDR3 protein is CASLKGVAGYEQFF. Written as DNA, the CDR3 is TGTGCCAGCCTGAAGGGGGTAGCGGGATATGAGCAGTTCTTC. Supplemented by reference TRBV28 and TRBJ2-1, the full variable domain reads DVKVTQSSRYLVKRTGEKVFLECVQDMDHENMFWYRQDPGLGLRLIYFSYDVKMKEKGDIPEGYSVSREKKERFSLILESASTNQTSMYLCASLKGVAGYEQFFGPGTRLTVL.

The chain joins TRBV28 to TRBJ1-5; D may be TRBD1 (6 bases). Trimming took 2 bases from V and 1 from J, leaving 9 bases between them. The germline V gene has CDR1 MDHEN and CDR2 SYDVKM. The CDR3 totals 15 residues. The CDR3 DNA is TGTGCCAGCAGTTTAACAGGGCTGAGCAATCAGCCCCAGCATTTT. Protein: CASSLTGLSNQPQHF.

This chain uses TRBV7-2 with TRBJ2-1, with TRBD2 matching over 8 bases. From germline, CDR1 is SGHTA and CDR2 FQGNSA. The CDR3 consists of 13 residues. Losses at the gene ends were 4 bases for V and 15 bases for J; bases not matched to a gene: 11. The CDR3 is CASSSSGTRVLFF. The CDR3 nucleotides read TGTGCCAGCAGCTCCTCCGGGACTAGAGTTTTGTTCTTC.

This chain connects TRBV18 to TRBJ2-1; a possible D gene is TRBD1 (6 bases). The CDR3 runs to 17 residues. CDR1 KGHSH and CDR2 LQKENI come from the germline V gene. Trimming shortened V by 3 bases and J by 1 base, and 16 bases separated the two germline ends. The CDR3 loop is CASSPLDSMGSYNEQFF. The CDR3 DNA follows: TGTGCCAGCTCACCGTTGGACAGTATGGGTTCCTACAATGAGCAGTTCTTC. Based on the CDR3 plus reference TRBV18 and TRBJ2-1, the full variable domain is NAGVMQNPRHLVRRRGQEARLRCSPMKGHSHVYWYRQLPEEGLKFMVYLQKENIIDESGMPKERFSAEFPKEGPSILRIQQVVRGDSAAYFCASSPLDSMGSYNEQFFGPGTRLTVL.

This clone was recorded only once. The V and J genes are TRBV14 and TRBJ2-1; 10 bases line up with TRBD2. V gave up 2 bases and J gave up 9 bases; unmatched junction bases: 13. Germline V gene data show CDR1 as SGHDN and CDR2 as FVKESK. This CDR3 spans 17 amino acids. The CDR3 loop reads CASSQRTASGRQAEQFF. CDR3 DNA sequence: TGTGCCAGCAGCCAAAGGACAGCTAGCGGGAGACAGGCTGAGCAGTTCTTC.

This clone is a singleton in its sample. The V call is TRBV28, the J call TRBJ1-3; 7 bases are a match to TRBD1. From germline, CDR1 is MDHEN and CDR2 SYDVKM. This CDR3 is built from 15 residues. V gave up 6 bases and J gave up 2 bases; unmatched junction bases: 7. The DNA for the CDR3 is TGTGCCAGCAGGGAGACAGGGAAGGCTGGAAACACCATATATTTT. Protein: CASRETGKAGNTIYF. Combining the CDR3 with reference TRBV28 and TRBJ1-3 gives the whole variable domain DVKVTQSSRYLVKRTGEKVFLECVQDMDHENMFWYRQDPGLGLRLIYFSYDVKMKEKGDIPEGYSVSREKKERFSLILESASTNQTSMYLCASRETGKAGNTIYFGEGSWLTVV.

V usage is TRBV27 and J usage is TRBJ1-1; 12 positions agree with TRBD1. Germline V gene data show CDR1 as MNHEY and CDR2 as SMNVEV (reference sequence). This CDR3 contains 17 residues. The V and J ends lost 3 bases and 1 base, in that order; junction bases with no gene match: 6. The CDR3 loop is CASSFGTGGAQNTEAFF. Written as DNA, the CDR3 is TGTGCCAGCAGTTTCGGGACAGGGGGCGCCCAGAACACTGAAGCTTTCTTT.

In DNA form, the CDR3 reads TGTGCCAGTAGTAGGGACAGGGGGATCTATGGCTACACCTTC. Protein sequence: CASSRDRGIYGYTF. The rearrangement joins TRBV19 to TRBJ1-2, with 11 bases lining up with TRBD1. CDR3 length: 14 amino acids. The ends lost 4 bases at V and 4 bases at J; junction bases unmatched: 2. Germline lookup yields CDR1 LNHDA and CDR2 SQIVND (reference sequence).

The V gene is TRBV18, the J gene TRBJ1-2; 10 positions agree with TRBD1. With V trimmed by 1 base and J by 7 bases, 18 bases remained unmatched. In germline, CDR1 is KGHSH, CDR2 LQKENI. The CDR3 consists of 19 residues. The CDR3 coding sequence is TGTGCCAGCTCACCACTTGGTTTCGGGACAGGGGTAAAATCGGGTGGCTACACCTTC. It translates to CASSPLGFGTGVKSGGYTF.

The chain carries TRBV5-1 and TRBJ2-1, with 12 nucleotides matching TRBD2. The V and J ends lost 1 base and 7 bases, in that order; junction bases with no gene match: 3. Germline loops: CDR1 SGHRS, CDR2 YFSETQ. The CDR3 has 15 residues. Written as DNA, the CDR3 is TGCGCCAGCAGCTTGACTAGCGGGAGGTGGAATGAGCAGTTCTTC. Protein: CASSLTSGRWNEQFF.

The genes are TRBV10-1 and TRBJ2-7, with D maybe TRBD2 (6 bases). Trimming left V 0 bases short and J 6 bases short, with 18 bases between. Germline CDR1 is WNHNN and CDR2 is SYGVQD (reference sequence). The length of the CDR3 is 16 residues. CDR3 coding DNA: TGCGCCAGCAGTGAGTCTAGCGGCACCAGAGTGGGCGAGCAGTACTTC. It yields the protein CASSESSGTRVGEQYF.

The rearrangement joins TRBV6-5 to TRBJ2-7; D is unresolved. V was clipped by 4 bases and J by 2 bases, with 18 bases between them. The germline gives CDR1 MNHEY, CDR2 SVGAGI. The CDR3 sequence is 16 residues long. The CDR3 protein is CASSWSGQVLTYEQYF. CDR3 DNA: TGTGCCAGCAGTTGGTCCGGGCAGGTACTAACCTACGAGCAGTACTTC.

V usage is TRBV5-1 and J usage is TRBJ1-5; D unclear. Germline-derived CDR1 and CDR2 are SGHRS and YFSETQ. The CDR3 runs to 14 residues. Trimming pared 0 bases from V and 0 bases from J, leaving 4 bases between. CDR3 nucleotide sequence: TGCGCCAGCAGCTTGGACCCTAGCAATCAGCCCCAGCATTTT. Protein: CASSLDPSNQPQHF.

The chain recombines TRBV27 with TRBJ2-5; D remains unclear. The CDR3 is made up of 13 amino acids. Germline V gene data show CDR1 as MNHEY and CDR2 as SMNVEV (reference sequence). V lost 8 bases and J lost 2, with 12 bases in between. The CDR3 nucleotides are TGTGCCAGCTCCCGTAGGGAACAAGAGACCCAGTACTTC. Translating it yields CASSRREQETQYF.

CDR3 protein: CASRLPGRGDTQYF. The CDR3 region has the DNA TGTGCCAGCAGGTTACCGGGCCGTGGCGATACGCAGTATTTT. The V gene is TRBV6-5, the J gene TRBJ2-3, with D unresolved. Trimming cost V 6 bases and J 6 bases, with 16 bases left between them. The CDR3 has 14 residues. Germline V gene lookup returns CDR1 MNHEY and CDR2 SVGAGI.

This clone has only a few counts. The chain employs TRBV30 and TRBJ2-7, with 10 positions matching TRBD2. V shed 0 bases and J 5 bases; nucleotides not matched to a gene: 13. Germline CDR1 and CDR2: GTSNPN and SVGIG (reference sequence). The length of the CDR3 is 17 residues. CDR3: CAWSVLLRSGRGDEQYF. Here the CDR3 DNA reads TGTGCCTGGAGTGTACTCTTGCGAAGCGGGAGGGGTGACGAGCAGTACTTC.

The chain combines TRBV5-4 with TRBJ1-6; 8 nucleotides match TRBD1. With V trimmed by 5 bases and J by 7 bases, 14 bases remained unmatched. The CDR3 sequence is 17 residues long. The germline gives CDR1 SGHNT, CDR2 YYREEE (reference sequence). The CDR3 sequence: CASRRQGAILGNSPLHF. The CDR3 bases are TGTGCCAGCAGGCGGCAGGGGGCGATTCTTGGCAATTCACCCCTCCACTTT.

The CDR3 spells CASSYVTPTNTGELFF. CDR3 nucleotide sequence: TGTGCCAGCAGTTACGTCACACCAACCAACACCGGGGAGCTGTTTTTT. The gene calls are TRBV28 and TRBJ2-2, with D hard to call. The germline V gene has CDR1 MDHEN and CDR2 SYDVKM. The CDR3 sequence is 16 residues long. Between the trimmed V and J ends, which lost 4 bases and 2 bases, there was a span of 14 bases. Together with reference TRBV28 and TRBJ2-2, the CDR3 gives the full variable domain: DVKVTQSSRYLVKRTGEKVFLECVQDMDHENMFWYRQDPGLGLRLIYFSYDVKMKEKGDIPEGYSVSREKKERFSLILESASTNQTSMYLCASSYVTPTNTGELFFGEGSRLTVL.

The rearrangement links TRBV5-1 to TRBJ2-1, with D maybe TRBD2 (6 bases). Germline assignment: CDR1 SGHRS and CDR2 YFSETQ. This CDR3 comprises 14 residues. V shed 4 bases and J shed 8 bases, with 16 bases lying between them. As DNA, the CDR3 is TGCGCCAGCAGCCCCGTAGGGACTGGGGATGAGCAGTTCTTC. Translated, it gives CASSPVGTGDEQFF.

The chain uses TRBV10-1 and TRBJ2-1; D tentatively fits TRBD1 or TRBD2 (5 bases each). Germline CDR1 and CDR2: WNHNN and SYGVQD (reference sequence). CDR3 length: 15 residues. Between the trimmed V and J ends, which lost 0 bases and 9 bases, there was a span of 15 bases. Here the CDR3 DNA reads TGCGCCAGCAGTGAGTCTGGGTGGGGACGGAGTGAGCAGTTCTTC. Its protein is CASSESGWGRSEQFF.

This clone came up once. The chain is built from TRBV28 and TRBJ1-2; D is undetermined. The germline V gene has CDR1 MDHEN and CDR2 SYDVKM. CDR3 length equals 11 residues. V gave up 8 bases and J gave up 4 bases, with 8 bases separating them. The DNA for the CDR3 is TGTGCCAGCGGGTCCTTCTATGGCTACACCTTC. This sequence encodes CASGSFYGYTF.